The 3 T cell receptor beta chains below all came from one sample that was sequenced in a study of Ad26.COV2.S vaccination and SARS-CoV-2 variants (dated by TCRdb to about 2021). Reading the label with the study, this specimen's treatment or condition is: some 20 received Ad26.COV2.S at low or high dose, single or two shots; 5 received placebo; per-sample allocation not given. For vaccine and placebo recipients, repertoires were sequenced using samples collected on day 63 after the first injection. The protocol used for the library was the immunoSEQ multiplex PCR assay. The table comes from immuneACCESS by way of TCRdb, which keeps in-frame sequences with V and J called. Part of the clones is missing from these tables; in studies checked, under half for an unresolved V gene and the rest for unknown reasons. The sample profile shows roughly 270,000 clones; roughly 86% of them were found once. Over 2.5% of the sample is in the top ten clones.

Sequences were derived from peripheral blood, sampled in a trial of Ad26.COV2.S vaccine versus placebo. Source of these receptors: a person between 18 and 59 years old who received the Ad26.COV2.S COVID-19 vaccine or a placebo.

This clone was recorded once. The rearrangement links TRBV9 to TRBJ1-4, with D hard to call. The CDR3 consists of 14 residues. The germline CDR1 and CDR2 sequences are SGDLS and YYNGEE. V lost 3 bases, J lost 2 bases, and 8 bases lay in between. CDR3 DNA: TGTGCCAGCAGCGCAGCTCTGACTAATGAAAAACTGTTTTTT. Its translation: CASSAALTNEKLFF.

CDR3 region: CASSRLASSYNEQFF. The CDR3 coding sequence is TGCGCCAGCAGTCGACTAGCGAGCTCCTACAATGAGCAGTTCTTC. The chain combines TRBV10-1 with TRBJ2-1; 8 nucleotides line up with TRBD2. After removal of 5 bases from V and 0 bases from J, the junction contained 3 bases not matched to a gene. The CDR3 extends over 15 amino acids. Germline V gene sequence: CDR1 WNHNN, CDR2 SYGVQD (reference sequence).

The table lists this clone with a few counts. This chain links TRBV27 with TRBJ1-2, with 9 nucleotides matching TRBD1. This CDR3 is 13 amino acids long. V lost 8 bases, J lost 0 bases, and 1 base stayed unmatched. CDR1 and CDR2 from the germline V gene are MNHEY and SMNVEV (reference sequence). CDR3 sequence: CASGDRANYGYTF. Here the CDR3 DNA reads TGTGCCAGCGGGGACAGGGCTAACTATGGCTACACCTTC.